These 32 T cell receptor beta chains were all obtained from the same sample, sequenced in a study of blood T cell repertoires in COVID-19. The table came from immunoSEQ multiplex PCR; TCRdb's copy has only in-frame clones and leaves some out. In the table there are over 60,000 clones, about 81% of which are singletons. Sequenced sample: peripheral blood. Receptor source: a human donor in a cohort sampled during active COVID-19.

This clone was detected once. Here the CDR3 DNA reads TGTGCCAGCAGTTTCTCCCCCCGCCTCAGAGGGGGGGGTGAAGCTTTCTTT. Its translation is CASSFSPRLRGGGEAFF. This rearrangement joins TRBV28 to TRBJ1-1; D perhaps matches TRBD1 (6 bases). The germline V and J ends were trimmed by 3 bases and 7 bases, with 24 bases remaining between them. CDR3 length: 17 residues. CDR1 and CDR2 (germline): MDHEN, SYDVKM.

This clone was seen a few times. The gene calls are TRBV6-2 or TRBV6-3 and TRBJ1-5, with a possible D match to TRBD1 (6 bases). The CDR3 sequence is 16 residues long. Germline V gene data show CDR1 as MNHEY and CDR2 as SVGEGT. V shed 5 bases and J shed 7 bases, with 21 bases lying between them. The CDR3 sequence: CASSPNARGGGQPQHF. The CDR3, as DNA: TGTGCCAGCAGTCCGAATGCCCGGGGAGGGGGACAGCCCCAGCATTTT.

The CDR3: CAISQGAGFGNEQYF. The DNA of the CDR3 is TGTGCCATCAGCCAGGGGGCAGGGTTCGGTAACGAGCAGTACTTC. This chain connects TRBV10-3 to TRBJ2-7, with 8 positions matching TRBD1. J gave up 5 bases and V 6 bases, and 12 bases lay outside the gene matches. CDR3 size: 15 residues. Germline lookup yields CDR1 ENHRY and CDR2 SYGVKD.

The chain links TRBV12-3 or TRBV12-4 to TRBJ2-2; D uncertain. CDR3 length: 13 amino acids. The V and J ends lost 2 bases and 5 bases respectively, with 6 bases between them. The CDR3 spells CASSLYWTGELFF. The CDR3 nucleotides read TGTGCCAGCAGTTTATACTGGACCGGGGAGCTGTTTTTT.

The chain recombines TRBV5-6 with TRBJ2-3, with TRBD1 as a possible D gene (5 bases). CDR1 and CDR2 from the germline V gene are SGHDT and YYEEEE. V was pared by 1 base and J by 1 base, with 22 bases between. The CDR3 consists of 19 residues. The CDR3 DNA sequence: TGTGCCAGCAGCTTGTTTTGGGGCCTACAGGAAATTCGCACAGATACGCAGTATTTT. Amino acid sequence: CASSLFWGLQEIRTDTQYF.

V usage is TRBV19 and J usage is TRBJ2-3, with 12 bases aligning to TRBD2. The germline CDR1 and CDR2 sequences are LNHDA and SQIVND (reference sequence). V was clipped by 3 bases and J by 6 bases; unmatched bases: 10. The CDR3 has 17 residues. The CDR3 protein is CASSMAASGRAGDTQYF. As DNA, the CDR3 is TGTGCCAGTAGTATGGCCGCTAGCGGGAGGGCTGGTGATACGCAGTATTTT.

This chain uses TRBV15 with TRBJ2-7; TRBD1 agrees at 10 bases. With V trimmed by 4 bases and J by 2 bases, 2 bases remained unmatched. Germline CDR1 and CDR2: LNHNV and YYDKDF (reference sequence). This CDR3 has 14 amino acids. CDR3 nucleotide sequence: TGTGCCACCAGCACCGGACAGGGGGCCTACGAGCAGTACTTC. It yields the protein CATSTGQGAYEQYF.

This clone was seen once. This sequence joins TRBV11-3 and TRBJ2-1; the D gene is possibly TRBD2 (5 bases). The CDR3 runs to 13 residues. The germline V gene has CDR1 SGHNT and CDR2 YENEEA. V lost 0 bases to trimming and J lost 7 bases, with 7 bases between them. CDR3 sequence reads: CASSLDGVNEQFF. CDR3 DNA: TGTGCCAGCAGCTTAGACGGGGTTAATGAGCAGTTCTTC.

The chain carries TRBV27 and TRBJ2-3, with a tentative D call TRBD1 (6 bases). V lost 2 bases and J lost 3, with 12 bases in between. Per the germline V gene, CDR1 is MNHEY and CDR2 is SMNVEV (reference sequence). This CDR3 is 15 amino acids long. CDR3 amino acids: CASSLNDRSTDTQYF. CDR3 nucleotides: TGTGCCAGCAGTTTAAATGACAGGAGTACAGATACGCAGTATTTT.

This clone appeared a single time. This chain joins TRBV2 and TRBJ2-7; 11 bases agree with TRBD1. This CDR3 has 18 residues. Germline CDR1 is SNHLY and CDR2 is FYNNEI. The V and J ends lost 1 base and 5 bases, in that order; junction bases with no gene match: 13. DNA of the CDR3: TGTGCCAGCAGTGAAGGTCAATTCTGGGACAGGGGGGACAACGAGCAGTACTTC. As protein: CASSEGQFWDRGDNEQYF.

The rearrangement links TRBV28 to TRBJ2-5; 13 positions agree with TRBD2. Germline values: CDR1 MDHEN, CDR2 SYDVKM. CDR3 length: 15 amino acids. The junction had 4 bases not matched to a gene; V was cut back by 5 bases and J by 4 bases. This chain's CDR3 is CASSPRLAGGETQYF. DNA for the CDR3: TGTGCCAGCAGTCCAAGACTAGCGGGAGGAGAGACCCAGTACTTC. The full variable domain, completed using reference TRBV28 and TRBJ2-5, is DVKVTQSSRYLVKRTGEKVFLECVQDMDHENMFWYRQDPGLGLRLIYFSYDVKMKEKGDIPEGYSVSREKKERFSLILESASTNQTSMYLCASSPRLAGGETQYFGPGTRLLVL.

The chain is built from TRBV29-1 and TRBJ2-2, with 8 positions matching TRBD1. With 7 bases clipped from V and 1 base from J, the junction kept 5 bases outside the gene matches. The CDR3 extends over 14 amino acids. CDR1 SQVTM and CDR2 ANQGSEA come from the germline V gene. CDR3 amino acids: CSARGTGNTGELFF. CDR3 nucleotides: TGCAGCGCCCGGGGGACAGGGAACACCGGGGAGCTGTTTTTT.

This clone was counted only a few times. The CDR3 sequence is CASSSRGANEQFF. CDR3 DNA: TGCGCCAGCAGCTCCAGGGGGGCGAATGAGCAGTTCTTC. This rearrangement joins TRBV5-1 to TRBJ2-1; TRBD1 is a possible D gene (7 bases). The CDR3 is 13 residues long. V lost 3 bases to trimming and J lost 7 bases, with 11 bases between them. Looked up from germline, CDR1 is SGHRS and CDR2 is YFSETQ.

This clone was counted only a few times. This chain links TRBV11-2 with TRBJ2-7, with 7 positions matching TRBD2. Germline CDR1 reads SGHAT; CDR2 reads FQNNGV. The V segment lost 1 base and the J segment 6 bases; nucleotides outside the gene matches: 15. CDR3 length equals 17 residues. The CDR3 loop is CASSLVVAGRIRGEQYF. The CDR3 DNA reads as TGTGCCAGCAGCTTAGTAGTAGCGGGTCGAATCCGGGGCGAGCAGTACTTC.

V gene TRBV25-1 combines with J gene TRBJ2-5; the match to TRBD2 covers 7 bases. After removal of 3 bases from V and 4 bases from J, the junction contained 14 bases not matched to a gene. The CDR3 loop spans 17 amino acids. Germline lookup yields CDR1 MGHDK and CDR2 SYGVNS. The CDR3: CASSDPAGVRAGETQYF. In nucleotides, the CDR3 is TGTGCCAGCAGTGACCCCGCGGGAGTCCGTGCGGGAGAGACCCAGTACTTC. Together with reference TRBV25-1 and TRBJ2-5, the CDR3 gives the full variable domain: EADIYQTPRYLVIGTGKKITLECSQTMGHDKMYWYQQDPGMELHLIHYSYGVNSTEKGDLSSESTVSRIRTEHFPLTLESARPSHTSQYLCASSDPAGVRAGETQYFGPGTRLLVL.

The V call is TRBV27, the J call TRBJ1-1; 8 nucleotides align to TRBD1. This CDR3 region has 15 residues. The germline gives CDR1 MNHEY, CDR2 SMNVEV (reference sequence). The J segment lost 0 bases and the V segment lost 5 bases, leaving 5 bases of the junction unmatched. The CDR3 sequence is CASSPQQGVNTEAFF. The CDR3 coding sequence is TGTGCCAGCAGTCCACAACAGGGGGTGAACACTGAAGCTTTCTTT.

The chain couples TRBV19 to TRBJ2-1, with 8 bases identical to TRBD2. The CDR3 has 16 amino acids. Germline V CDR1 and CDR2: LNHDA, SQIVND (reference sequence). V lost 6 bases to trimming and J lost 0 bases; unmatched junction nucleotides: 7. The CDR3 DNA sequence: TGTGCCAGTAGCCGACTAGCGTCCAGCTCCTACAATGAGCAGTTCTTC. It translates to CASSRLASSSYNEQFF.

This clone was detected only once. V gene TRBV7-8 combines with J gene TRBJ2-6; D not certain. The V and J ends lost 4 bases and 0 bases respectively, with 7 bases between them. Looked up from germline, CDR1 is SGHVS and CDR2 is FQNEAQ. The CDR3 length is 15 residues. CDR3 nucleotide sequence: TGTGCCAGCAGCTCCCTCAGCTCTGGGGCCAACGTCCTGACTTTC. This codes for CASSSLSSGANVLTF.

This clone was seen only a few times. The CDR3 DNA reads as TGTGCCAGCAGTTTTCGCGGAGAGACCCAGTACTTC. Residues: CASSFRGETQYF. The rearrangement uses TRBV27 and TRBJ2-5; D is uncertain. This CDR3 contains 12 residues. V was cut by 3 bases and J by 4 bases, with 6 bases left in between. Germline V gene sequence: CDR1 MNHEY, CDR2 SMNVEV (reference sequence).

The genes are TRBV28 and TRBJ1-5, with TRBD1 matching 7 bases. There are 18 residues in the CDR3. In germline, CDR1 is MDHEN, CDR2 SYDVKM. Unmatched junction bases numbered 10, after V lost 2 bases and J lost 0 bases. The CDR3 loop reads CASSLVGTDPYSNQPQHF. CDR3 DNA sequence: TGTGCCAGCAGTTTAGTCGGGACAGACCCTTATAGCAATCAGCCCCAGCATTTT.

V gene TRBV7-9 combines with J gene TRBJ2-7; TRBD2 aligns across 7 bases. This CDR3 has 12 residues. Germline assignment: CDR1 SEHNR and CDR2 FQNEAQ (reference sequence). J was trimmed by 6 bases and V by 3 bases; bases with no gene match: 2. The CDR3 loop is CASSFRGVEQYF. DNA for the CDR3: TGTGCCAGCAGCTTTCGGGGGGTCGAGCAGTACTTC.

This chain joins TRBV5-1 and TRBJ2-2; D unclear. The germline V and J ends were trimmed by 5 bases and 3 bases, with 11 bases remaining between them. This CDR3 region has 14 residues. The germline CDR1 and CDR2 sequences are SGHRS and YFSETQ. The DNA of the CDR3 is TGCGCCAGCAGTGCGGCGATCGACACCGGGGAGCTGTTTTTT. It is translated as CASSAAIDTGELFF.

This rearrangement joins TRBV5-1 to TRBJ1-6; D unresolved. The CDR3 has 14 amino acids. The ends were cut back, 5 bases at V and 7 bases at J, with 13 bases in the middle. Germline CDR1 and CDR2: SGHRS and YFSETQ. The CDR3 sequence is CASRPYKENSPLHF. CDR3 in DNA: TGCGCCAGCAGGCCCTACAAGGAGAATTCACCCCTCCACTTT.

This chain connects TRBV12-5 to TRBJ1-5; D uncertain. V was trimmed by 2 bases and J by 7 bases, leaving 12 bases between them. In germline, CDR1 is LGHNT, CDR2 FRNRAP. The CDR3 is made up of 14 amino acids. CDR3 sequence: CASGLLRGEQPQHF. CDR3 DNA: TGTGCTAGTGGTTTGTTACGGGGAGAACAGCCCCAGCATTTT.

This clone was detected a few times. The V and J genes are TRBV11-2 and TRBJ2-2; 7 bases map to TRBD1. The V gene end was trimmed by 4 bases and the J gene end by 1 base; junction bases not matched to a gene: 15. CDR1 is SGHAT, CDR2 FQNNGV, per germline. This CDR3 is 19 amino acids long. CDR3 in amino acids: CASSSPPGQRQKNTGELFF. The CDR3 DNA sequence: TGTGCCAGCAGCTCACCTCCGGGACAGCGGCAGAAGAACACCGGGGAGCTGTTTTTT.

This clone was observed a few times. The gene calls are TRBV4-3 and TRBJ1-1; weak D call: TRBD1 (5 bases). There are 16 residues in the CDR3. Per the germline V gene, CDR1 is LGHNA and CDR2 is YSLEER. V shed 4 bases and J shed 3 bases, with 18 bases lying between them. Written as DNA, the CDR3 is TGCGCCAGCAGCCCCGTTGGAGGGGTGGGGGACACTGAAGCTTTCTTT. As protein: CASSPVGGVGDTEAFF.

J is TRBJ2-1 and V is TRBV9; TRBD2 matches 8 bases. The trim removed 3 bases at V and 1 base at J, leaving 9 bases unmatched. This CDR3 region has 17 residues. Germline CDR1 and CDR2: SGDLS and YYNGEE. Here the CDR3 reads CASSDISGRRSYNEQFF. Here the CDR3 DNA reads TGTGCCAGCAGCGACATAAGCGGGAGACGGTCCTACAATGAGCAGTTCTTC.

V gene TRBV28 combines with J gene TRBJ2-2; 11 bases are shared with TRBD2. Germline trimming cut 6 bases from V and 6 bases from J; bases unmatched to any gene: 6. The CDR3 extends over 15 amino acids. Germline V gives CDR1 MDHEN, CDR2 SYDVKM. CDR3 region: CASRTGTSGSGELFF. The DNA for the CDR3 is TGTGCCAGCAGGACCGGGACTAGCGGATCCGGGGAGCTGTTTTTT.

The chain employs TRBV18 and TRBJ1-1, with D perhaps TRBD1 (6 bases). The CDR3 is 14 amino acids. V dropped 3 bases and J dropped 7 bases, with 15 bases sitting between them. From germline, CDR1 is KGHSH and CDR2 LQKENI. The CDR3 sequence is CASSPGGGHDEAFF. The CDR3 DNA sequence: TGTGCCAGCTCACCCGGGGGGGGGCATGATGAAGCTTTCTTT.

The V and J genes are TRBV20-1 and TRBJ1-5; D is unclear. Germline values: CDR1 DFQATT, CDR2 SNEGSKA (reference sequence). Between the trimmed V and J ends, which lost 3 bases and 4 bases, there was a span of 7 bases. CDR3 length: 12 amino acids. CDR3 coding DNA: TGCAGTGCTAGTTTGCAGAATCAGCCCCAGCATTTT. Translated, it gives CSASLQNQPQHF.

A single count supports this clone. This chain connects TRBV5-8 to TRBJ2-1; 8 bases align to TRBD2. V lost 1 base and J lost 9; bases outside the gene matches: 9. CDR1 and CDR2 (germline): SGHTS, YDEGEE. The CDR3 is made up of 15 amino acids. The CDR3 spells CASSLIAGGVSEQFF. As DNA, the CDR3 is TGTGCCAGCAGCTTGATCGCGGGAGGAGTAAGTGAGCAGTTCTTC.

The chain employs TRBV11-3 and TRBJ2-1; D perhaps matches TRBD2 (5 bases). Between the trimmed V and J ends, which lost 4 bases and 7 bases, there was a span of 20 bases. CDR3 size: 16 residues. The germline V gene encodes CDR1 SGHNT and CDR2 YENEEA. DNA for the CDR3: TGTGCCAGCAGCTCCGGACTCGGAGGAGCTTTGAATGAGCAGTTCTTC. It translates to CASSSGLGGALNEQFF.